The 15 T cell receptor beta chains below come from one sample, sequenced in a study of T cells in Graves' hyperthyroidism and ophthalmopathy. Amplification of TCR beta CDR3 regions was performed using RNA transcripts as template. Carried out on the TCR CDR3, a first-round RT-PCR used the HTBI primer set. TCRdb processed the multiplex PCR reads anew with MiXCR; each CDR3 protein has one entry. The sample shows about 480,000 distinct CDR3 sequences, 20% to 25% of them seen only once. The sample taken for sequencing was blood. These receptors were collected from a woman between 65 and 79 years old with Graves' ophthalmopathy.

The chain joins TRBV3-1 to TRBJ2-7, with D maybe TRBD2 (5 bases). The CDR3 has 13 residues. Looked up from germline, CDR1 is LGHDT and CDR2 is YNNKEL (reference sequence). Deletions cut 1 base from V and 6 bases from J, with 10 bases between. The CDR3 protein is CASSQARLSEQYF. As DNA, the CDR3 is TGTGCCAGCAGCCAAGCCAGACTAAGCGAGCAGTACTTC.

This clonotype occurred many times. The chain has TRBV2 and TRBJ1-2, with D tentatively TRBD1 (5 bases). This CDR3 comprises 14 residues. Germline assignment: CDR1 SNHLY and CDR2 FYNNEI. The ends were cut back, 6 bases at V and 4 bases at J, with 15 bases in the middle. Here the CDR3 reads CASRPGTALYGYTF. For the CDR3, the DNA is TGTGCCAGCAGACCCGGGACTGCCCTCTATGGCTACACCTTC.

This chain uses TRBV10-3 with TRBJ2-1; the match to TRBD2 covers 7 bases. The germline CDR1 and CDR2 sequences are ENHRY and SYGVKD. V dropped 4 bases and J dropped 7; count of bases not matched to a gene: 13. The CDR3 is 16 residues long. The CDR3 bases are TGTGCCATCAGTGGAGGCAATGCGGGAGAATGGAATGAGCAGTTCTTC. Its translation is CAISGGNAGEWNEQFF.

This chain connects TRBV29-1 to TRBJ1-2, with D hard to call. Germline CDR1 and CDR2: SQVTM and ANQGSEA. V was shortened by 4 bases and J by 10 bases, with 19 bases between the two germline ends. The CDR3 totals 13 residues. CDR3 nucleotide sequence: TGCAGCGTTGTAAGGCGCAACGGGGATGACTACACCTTC. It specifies CSVVRRNGDDYTF.

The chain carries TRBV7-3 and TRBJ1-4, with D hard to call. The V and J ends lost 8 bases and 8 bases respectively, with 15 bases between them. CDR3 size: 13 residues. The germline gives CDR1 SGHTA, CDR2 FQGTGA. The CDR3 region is CASGLSLGEKLFF. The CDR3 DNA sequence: TGTGCCAGCGGACTCTCTTTAGGGGAAAAACTGTTTTTT.

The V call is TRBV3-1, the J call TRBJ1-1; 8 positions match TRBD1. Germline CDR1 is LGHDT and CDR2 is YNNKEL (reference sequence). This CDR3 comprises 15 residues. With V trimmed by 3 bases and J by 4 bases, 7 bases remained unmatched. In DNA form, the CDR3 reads TGTGCCAGCAGCCAGGCAGGGGGCCTGGGCACTGAAGCTTTCTTT. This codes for CASSQAGGLGTEAFF.

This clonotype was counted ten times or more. The CDR3, as DNA: TGTGCCAGCGGGACAGCGAAGGTATCCCAGTACTTC. Encoded protein: CASGTAKVSQYF. V is TRBV28 and J is TRBJ2-5; 7 nucleotides line up with TRBD1. The CDR3 runs to 12 residues. Germline V gene lookup returns CDR1 MDHEN and CDR2 SYDVKM. The V segment lost 8 bases and the J segment 9 bases; nucleotides outside the gene matches: 9.

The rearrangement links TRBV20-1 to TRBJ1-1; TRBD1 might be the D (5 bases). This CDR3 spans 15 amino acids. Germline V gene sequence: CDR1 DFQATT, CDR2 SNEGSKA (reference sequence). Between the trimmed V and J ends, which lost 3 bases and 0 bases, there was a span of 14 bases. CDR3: CSASPDRRMNTEAFF. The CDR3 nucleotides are TGCAGTGCTAGTCCCGACAGACGGATGAACACTGAAGCTTTCTTT.

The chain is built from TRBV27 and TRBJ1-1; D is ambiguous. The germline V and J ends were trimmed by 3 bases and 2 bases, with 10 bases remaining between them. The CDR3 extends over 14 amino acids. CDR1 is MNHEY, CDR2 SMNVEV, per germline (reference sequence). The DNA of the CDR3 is TGTGCCAGCAGTTTTTCCGTTGTCAACACTGAAGCTTTCTTT. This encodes CASSFSVVNTEAFF.

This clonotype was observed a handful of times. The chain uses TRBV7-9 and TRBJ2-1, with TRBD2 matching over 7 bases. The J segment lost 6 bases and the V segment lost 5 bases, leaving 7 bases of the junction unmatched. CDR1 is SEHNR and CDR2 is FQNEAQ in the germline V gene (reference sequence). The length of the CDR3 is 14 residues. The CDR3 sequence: CASSPSGTFNEQFF. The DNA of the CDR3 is TGTGCCAGCAGCCCAAGCGGGACCTTCAATGAGCAGTTCTTC.

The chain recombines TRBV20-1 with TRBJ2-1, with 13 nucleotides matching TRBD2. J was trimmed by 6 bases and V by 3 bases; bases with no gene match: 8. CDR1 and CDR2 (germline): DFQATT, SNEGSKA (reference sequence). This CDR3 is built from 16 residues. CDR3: CSARGGGLAGFNEQFF. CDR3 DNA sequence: TGCAGTGCTAGGGGGGGGGGACTAGCGGGATTCAATGAGCAGTTCTTC.

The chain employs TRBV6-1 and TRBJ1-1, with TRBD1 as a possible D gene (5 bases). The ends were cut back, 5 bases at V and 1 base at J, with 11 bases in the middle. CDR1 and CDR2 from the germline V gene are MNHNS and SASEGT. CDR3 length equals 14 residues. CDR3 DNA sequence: TGTGCCAGCAGTCCTCCGGGGCCGAACACTGAAGCTTTCTTT. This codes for CASSPPGPNTEAFF.

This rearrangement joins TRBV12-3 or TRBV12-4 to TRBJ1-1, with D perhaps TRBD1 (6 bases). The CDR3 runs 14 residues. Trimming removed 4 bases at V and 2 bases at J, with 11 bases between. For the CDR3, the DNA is TGTGCCAGCAGTTCCGGGACAAAAAACACTGAAGCTTTCTTT. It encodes CASSSGTKNTEAFF.

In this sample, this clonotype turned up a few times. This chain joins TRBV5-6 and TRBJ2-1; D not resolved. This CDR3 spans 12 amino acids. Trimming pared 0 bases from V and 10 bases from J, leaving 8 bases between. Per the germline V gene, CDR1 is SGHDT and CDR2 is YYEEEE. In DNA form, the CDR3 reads TGTGCCAGCAGCTTGGGGGGATTCGAGCAGTTCTTC. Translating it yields CASSLGGFEQFF.

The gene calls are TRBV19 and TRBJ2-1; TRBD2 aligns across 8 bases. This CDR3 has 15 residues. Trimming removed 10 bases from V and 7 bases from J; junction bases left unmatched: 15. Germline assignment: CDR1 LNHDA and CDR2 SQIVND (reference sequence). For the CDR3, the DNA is TGTGCCACTCTGGCCGGGACTAGTAGGGGGAATGAGCAGTTCTTC. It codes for CATLAGTSRGNEQFF.